The T cell receptor beta chain under discussion was sequenced for a study of low-dose radiotherapy and immunotherapy resistance in tumors. Study-level information: Individuals in Cohort 2 had 1 Gy per fraction every two weeks, adding up to 13 Gy over 26 weeks. Patients were on oral aspirin 300 mg taken daily for four cycles from cycle 1 day 1. Ipilimumab 1 mg/kg every six weeks, together with nivolumab 240 mg every two weeks, was given intravenously to patients.

First-strand cDNA relied on TRAV- and TRBV-specific primers spanning alpha and beta chains. TCRs underwent about 22 PCR cycles of amplification with a constant-region primer and V-primer adapter. One entry per CDR3 protein, called by TCRdb with MiXCR from the reads. The sample consists of tens of thousands of distinct CDR3 sequences, 25% of them appearing once. V shed 2 bases, J shed 7 bases, and the junction held 6 bases outside the gene matches. This CDR3 is built from 14 residues. Germline V gene data show CDR1 as SGDLS and CDR2 as YYNGEE. Time point of the sample: after trial treatment. Treatment meaning: LDRT plus nivolumab, ipilimumab, low-dose cyclophosphamide and aspirin (RACIN trial). Many counts were recorded for this clonotype.

The TCR comes from a male donor with prostate cancer. Source: PBMCs, taken after low-dose radiotherapy plus immunotherapy. The gene calls are TRBV9 and TRBJ2-7, with TRBD1 identical over 10 bases. The CDR3 bases are TGTGCCAGCAGCGTCGCGGGGACAGGGGAAGAGCAGTACTTC. Translation: CASSVAGTGEEQYF.